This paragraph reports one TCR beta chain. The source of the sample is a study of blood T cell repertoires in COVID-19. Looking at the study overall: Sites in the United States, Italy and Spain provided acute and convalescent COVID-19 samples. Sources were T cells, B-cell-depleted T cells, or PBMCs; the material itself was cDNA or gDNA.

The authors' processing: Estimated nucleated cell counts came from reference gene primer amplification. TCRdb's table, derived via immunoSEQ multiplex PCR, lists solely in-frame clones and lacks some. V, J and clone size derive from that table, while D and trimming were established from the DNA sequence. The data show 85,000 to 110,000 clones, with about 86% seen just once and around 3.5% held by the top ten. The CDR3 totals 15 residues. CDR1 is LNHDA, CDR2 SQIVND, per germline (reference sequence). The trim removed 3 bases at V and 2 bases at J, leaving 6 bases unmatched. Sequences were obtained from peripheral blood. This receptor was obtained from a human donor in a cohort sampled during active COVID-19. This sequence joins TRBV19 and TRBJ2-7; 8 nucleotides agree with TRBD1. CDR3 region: CASSITGQAPYEQYF. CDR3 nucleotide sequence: TGTGCCAGTAGTATTACGGGACAGGCTCCCTACGAGCAGTACTTC. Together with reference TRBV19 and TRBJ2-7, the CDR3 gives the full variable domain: DGGITQSPKYLFRKEGQNVTLSCEQNLNHDAMYWYRQDPGQGLRLIYYSQIVNDFQKGDIAEGYSVSREKKESFPLTVTSAQKNPTAFYLCASSITGQAPYEQYFGPGTRLTVT.